These 8 T cell receptor beta chains were all obtained from the same sample, sequenced in a study of early T cells in non-severe SARS-CoV-2 infection. MiXCR was run by TCRdb on the 5' RACE reads, yielding one entry per CDR3 protein. The profile shows roughly 110,000 distinct CDR3 sequences, 11% of them singletons. Source material: whole blood. These receptors all come from an adult who was a healthcare worker with PCR-confirmed SARS-CoV-2 infection or an uninfected control (not recorded which).

Only a few counts were recorded for this clonotype. This rearrangement joins TRBV28 to TRBJ2-7; D gene ambiguous. CDR3 length: 14 amino acids. The germline V and J ends were trimmed by 7 bases and 3 bases, with 16 bases remaining between them. Germline loops: CDR1 MDHEN, CDR2 SYDVKM. The CDR3 bases are TGTGCCAGCATTCCGAAGGTCCGAGACTACGAGCAGTACTTC. Translated: CASIPKVRDYEQYF.

A word on this clonotype: Germline is not matched at one junction end, which may reflect a read error. The chain carries TRBV28 and TRBJ2-7; D possibly matches TRBD1 or TRBD2 (6 bases each). The CDR3 loop spans 12 amino acids. Germline V CDR1 and CDR2: MDHEN, SYDVKM. This CDR3 is CARSLRGDEQYF. The DNA for the CDR3 is TGTGCCCGCAGTTTGAGGGGGGACGAGCAGTACTTC.

The J gene is TRBJ2-3, the V gene TRBV2; 7 bases are a match to TRBD1. Germline V gene sequence: CDR1 SNHLY, CDR2 FYNNEI. V gave up 8 bases and J gave up 1 base; unmatched junction bases: 12. The CDR3 contains 16 residues. The CDR3 loop is CASAYRGRPRTDTQYF. The CDR3 DNA follows: TGTGCCAGCGCTTACAGGGGACGCCCGCGCACAGATACGCAGTATTTT.

The chain couples TRBV28 to TRBJ2-1, with D perhaps TRBD2 (5 bases). The V end lost 6 bases, the J end lost 5 bases, and 20 bases lay between the germline ends. CDR1 and CDR2 (germline): MDHEN, SYDVKM. This CDR3 spans 16 amino acids. The CDR3 DNA is TGTGCCAGCAGCCCCCTGGGAGAAGATAGGAACAATGAGCAGTTCTTC. This encodes CASSPLGEDRNNEQFF. Drawing the rest from reference TRBV28 and TRBJ2-1, the complete variable domain is DVKVTQSSRYLVKRTGEKVFLECVQDMDHENMFWYRQDPGLGLRLIYFSYDVKMKEKGDIPEGYSVSREKKERFSLILESASTNQTSMYLCASSPLGEDRNNEQFFGPGTRLTVL.

This clonotype occurred many times. The J gene is TRBJ2-5, the V gene TRBV28; possible D gene TRBD1, 5 bases. The CDR3 runs to 14 residues. V shed 2 bases and J shed 1 base, with 8 bases lying between them. CDR1 is MDHEN and CDR2 is SYDVKM in the germline V gene. CDR3 nucleotides: TGTGCCAGCAGTTTAGGGGCCGGCCAAGAGACCCAGTACTTC. This encodes CASSLGAGQETQYF.

This chain connects TRBV4-1 to TRBJ2-5; either TRBD1 or TRBD2 may supply D (5 bases each). Germline-derived CDR1 and CDR2 are MGHRA and YSYEKL. The CDR3 has 14 residues. Trimming removed 4 bases at V and 2 bases at J, with 11 bases between. The CDR3 reads CASSRGRIQETQYF. The CDR3 region has the DNA TGCGCCAGCAGCCGGGGACGGATACAAGAGACCCAGTACTTC.

This clonotype has a count of ten or more. V usage is TRBV19 and J usage is TRBJ1-5; a possible D gene is TRBD1 (5 bases). The CDR3 sequence is 13 residues long. V was pared by 7 bases and J by 7 bases, with 14 bases between. Germline CDR1 LNHDA, CDR2 SQIVND (reference sequence). CDR3 sequence: CASMGTPIQPQHF. The CDR3 region has the DNA TGTGCCAGTATGGGGACCCCGATCCAGCCCCAGCATTTT.

This clonotype has at least ten counts. This chain links TRBV28 with TRBJ2-1; D is undetermined. Germline values: CDR1 MDHEN, CDR2 SYDVKM. The CDR3 sequence is 14 residues long. The germline V and J ends were trimmed by 3 bases and 10 bases, with 16 bases remaining between them. The chain's CDR3 is CASSFRLPVGEQFF. In nucleotides, the CDR3 is TGTGCCAGCAGTTTCCGGCTGCCGGTGGGGGAGCAGTTCTTC.